Listed below are T cell receptor beta chains from one sample, sequenced in a study of CD8 T cells in ankylosing spondylitis. TCRdb ran MiXCR on the 5' RACE reads and lists one entry per CDR3 protein. The sample lists 200,000 to 250,000 distinct CDR3 sequences, around 10% occurring once. The specimen sequenced was blood, either unsorted or a sorted T cell fraction (not recorded which). Every receptor here comes from a male donor with ankylosing spondylitis or in good health (not recorded which). Each CDR3 is given with its conserved first and last residue. The D gene is left open where the match is weak. Only some rows state a clone size, as once, few, many or a class for expanded clones.

clone_size: many; d_call: TRBD1; j_call: TRBJ2-1; v_call: TRBV5-1; cdr3_nt: TGCGCCAGCAGCAAGATACAGGGGTCCTACAATGAGCAGTTCTTC; cdr3_aa: CASSKIQGSYNEQFF
clone_size: few; d_call: -; j_call: TRBJ1-6; v_call: TRBV10-3; cdr3_nt: TGTGCCATCAGTGAGGGGCAGTATAATTCACCCCTCCACTTT; cdr3_aa: CAISEGQYNSPLHF
clone_size: many; d_call: TRBD2; j_call: TRBJ2-1; v_call: TRBV12-3/TRBV12-4; cdr3_nt: TGTGCCAGCAGTCCCCGGACTAGCGGGCGTACGGATGAGCAGTTCTTC; cdr3_aa: CASSPRTSGRTDEQFF
clone_size: -; d_call: -; j_call: TRBJ2-5; v_call: TRBV7-6; cdr3_nt: TGTGCCAGCACTCCGTTGGGGACTTCCATTCAGACCCAGTACTTC; cdr3_aa: CASTPLGTSIQTQYF
clone_size: -; d_call: TRBD1; j_call: TRBJ2-3; v_call: TRBV2; cdr3_nt: TGTGCCAGCATTTCCCCCCGGCGGCAGGGGGCAGATACGCAGTATTTT; cdr3_aa: CASISPRRQGADTQYF
clone_size: many; d_call: -; j_call: TRBJ2-5; v_call: TRBV29-1; cdr3_nt: TGCAGCGTATCTGGGCCAAGTGAAGAGACCCAGTACTTC; cdr3_aa: CSVSGPSEETQYF
clone_size: -; d_call: -; j_call: TRBJ2-3; v_call: TRBV12-3/TRBV12-4; cdr3_nt: TGTGCCAGCGCACGGGCCACAGATACGCAGTATTTT; cdr3_aa: CASARATDTQYF
clone_size: -; d_call: -; j_call: TRBJ2-6; v_call: TRBV15; cdr3_nt: TGTGCCACCAGCAGAGTTGTCGCTATCTCTGGGGCCAACGTCCTGACTTTC; cdr3_aa: CATSRVVAISGANVLTF
clone_size: many; d_call: TRBD1; j_call: TRBJ2-7; v_call: TRBV29-1; cdr3_nt: TGCAGCGGGGGGGGACAGGGAGACTCCTACGAGCAGTACTTC; cdr3_aa: CSGGGQGDSYEQYF
clone_size: many; d_call: -; j_call: TRBJ1-4; v_call: TRBV5-1; cdr3_nt: TGCGCCAGCAGCTTTGACTCGCCGGGACCCCGGGGTGAAAAACTGTTTTTT; cdr3_aa: CASSFDSPGPRGEKLFF
clone_size: few; d_call: -; j_call: TRBJ2-5; v_call: TRBV5-1; cdr3_nt: TGCGCCAGCAGCTTCGGCCCAGAGACCCAGTACTTC; cdr3_aa: CASSFGPETQYF